The sequence of this TCR beta chain was determined in a study of regulatory T cells in long-lasting Graves disease. Indicated time point: persistent/refractory GD, antithyroid drugs over 5 years with positive TRAb. The authors made the TCR library using RNA they extracted from PBMCs. Libraries of TCR beta came from iRepertoire HTBI primers plus Arm-PCR of CDR3 regions. TCRdb independently ran MiXCR on the multiplex PCR reads; one entry per CDR3 protein. The data contain roughly 500,000 distinct CDR3 sequences, roughly 22% of them singletons. The material sequenced was peripheral blood mononuclear cells (PBMCs), taken when the disease was refractory, from a patient treated with antithyroid drugs. The source of this sequence is a female donor with Graves disease.

CDR3 sequence: CAWTYPTGGNQPQHF. CDR3 DNA: TGTGCCTGGACATACCCCACAGGGGGTAATCAGCCCCAGCATTTT. The chain links TRBV30 to TRBJ1-5, with 8 bases matching TRBD1. Per germline, CDR1 GTSNPN and CDR2 SVGIG (reference sequence). With V trimmed by 4 bases and J by 4 bases, 9 bases remained unmatched. This CDR3 has 15 amino acids.